The next 4 T cell receptor beta chains were all read from a single sample in a study of T-cell reconstitution after alpha-beta-depleted transplantation in children (TCRdb year 2016). Library preparation employed PCR. Sequencing was performed on an Illumina HiSeq 2500. TCR library preparation used molecular barcoding, with unique molecular identifiers applied to normalize quantification of the TCRbeta repertoire. TCRdb reran the public reads through fastp at Q25 and MiXCR, keeping productive beta chains. Every CDR3 protein is listed once, alongside the most common genes and DNA of its rows. The sample profile shows approximately 1,000,000 distinct CDR3 sequences; 25% to 30% of them were found once. More than 25% of the sample is in the top ten clones. What this sample's treatment or condition label stands for: allogeneic hematopoietic cell transplantation with graft depleted of TCRalphabeta T cells and CD19 B cells.

The sequencing used PBMCs, mostly from graft donor cells, collected 360 days after TCRalphabeta/CD19-depleted stem cell transplant. All receptors derive from a boy under three years old who had a stem cell transplant for SCID, so the T cells may come from the graft donor.

The chain recombines TRBV6-5 with TRBJ1-1, with no clear D. The V end lost 4 bases, the J end lost 3 bases, and 21 bases lay between the germline ends. Germline V CDR1 and CDR2: MNHEY, SVGAGI. This CDR3 spans 17 amino acids. The CDR3 is CASSLYHYASTDTEAFF. In DNA, the CDR3 is TGTGCCAGCAGTTTGTATCATTATGCAAGCACAGACACTGAAGCTTTCTTT.

This rearrangement joins TRBV12-3 or TRBV12-4 to TRBJ2-6; D is unresolved. Trimming stripped 7 bases from V and 3 bases from J, with 13 bases between. This CDR3 has 15 residues. CDR3 in amino acids: CASTFGRFGANVLTF. The CDR3 nucleotides are TGTGCCAGCACTTTTGGGCGGTTTGGGGCCAACGTCCTGACTTTC.

This rearrangement joins TRBV10-3 to TRBJ2-7, with D unresolved. The CDR3 loop spans 14 amino acids. V dropped 2 bases and J dropped 3 bases, with 11 bases sitting between them. Looked up from germline, CDR1 is ENHRY and CDR2 is SYGVKD. The CDR3 spells CAISERQDLYEQYF. The CDR3 nucleotides read TGTGCCATCAGTGAGCGGCAGGACCTCTACGAGCAGTACTTC.

This chain links TRBV6-1 with TRBJ1-4; 8 bases match TRBD1. This CDR3 comprises 15 residues. Germline lookup yields CDR1 MNHNS and CDR2 SASEGT. Losses at the gene ends were 2 bases for V and 8 bases for J; bases not matched to a gene: 7. CDR3 residues: CASSESGQGGEKLFF. The CDR3 DNA follows: TGTGCCAGCAGTGAATCCGGACAGGGAGGGGAAAAACTGTTTTTT.